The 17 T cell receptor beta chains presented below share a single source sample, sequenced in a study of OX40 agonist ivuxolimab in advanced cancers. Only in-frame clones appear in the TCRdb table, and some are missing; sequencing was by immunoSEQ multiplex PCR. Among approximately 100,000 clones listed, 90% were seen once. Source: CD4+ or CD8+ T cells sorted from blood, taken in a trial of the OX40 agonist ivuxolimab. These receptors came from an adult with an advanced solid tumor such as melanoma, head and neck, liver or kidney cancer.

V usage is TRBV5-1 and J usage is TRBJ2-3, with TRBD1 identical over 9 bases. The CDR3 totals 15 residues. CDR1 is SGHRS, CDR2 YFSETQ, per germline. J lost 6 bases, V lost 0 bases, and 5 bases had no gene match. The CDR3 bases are TGCGCCAGCAGCTTGGAACAGGGGGCGCAGGATACGCAGTATTTT. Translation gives CASSLEQGAQDTQYF. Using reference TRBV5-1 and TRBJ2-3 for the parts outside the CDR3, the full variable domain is KAGVTQTPRYLIKTRGQQVTLSCSPISGHRSVSWYQQTPGQGLQFLFEYFSETQRNKGNFPGRFSGRQFSNSRSEMNVSTLELGDSALYLCASSLEQGAQDTQYFGPGTRLTVL.

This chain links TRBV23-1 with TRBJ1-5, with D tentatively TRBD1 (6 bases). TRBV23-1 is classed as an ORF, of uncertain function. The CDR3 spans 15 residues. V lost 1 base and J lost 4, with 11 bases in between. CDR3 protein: CASSQYTGWNQPQHF. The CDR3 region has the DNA TGCGCCAGCAGTCAATATACAGGGTGGAATCAGCCCCAGCATTTT.

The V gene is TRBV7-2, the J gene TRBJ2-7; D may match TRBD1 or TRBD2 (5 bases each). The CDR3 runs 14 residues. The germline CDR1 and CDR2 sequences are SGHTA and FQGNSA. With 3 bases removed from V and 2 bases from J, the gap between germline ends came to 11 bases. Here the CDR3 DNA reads TGTGCCAGCAGCTTGGGACCTGAAACCTACGAGCAGTACTTC. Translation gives CASSLGPETYEQYF.

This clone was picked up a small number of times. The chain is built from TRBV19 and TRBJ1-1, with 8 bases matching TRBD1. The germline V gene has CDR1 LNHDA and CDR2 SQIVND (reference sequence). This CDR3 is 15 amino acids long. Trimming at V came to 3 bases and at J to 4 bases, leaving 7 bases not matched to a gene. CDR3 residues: CASSIFGQGGTEAFF. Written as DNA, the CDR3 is TGTGCCAGTAGTATTTTCGGACAGGGCGGCACTGAAGCTTTCTTT.

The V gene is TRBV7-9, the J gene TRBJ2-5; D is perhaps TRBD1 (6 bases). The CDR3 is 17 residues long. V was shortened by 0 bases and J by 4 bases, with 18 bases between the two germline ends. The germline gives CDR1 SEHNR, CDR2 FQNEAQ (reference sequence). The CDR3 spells CASSLALDTRGGETQYF. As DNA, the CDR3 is TGTGCCAGCAGCTTAGCCCTGGACACCCGAGGGGGAGAGACCCAGTACTTC.

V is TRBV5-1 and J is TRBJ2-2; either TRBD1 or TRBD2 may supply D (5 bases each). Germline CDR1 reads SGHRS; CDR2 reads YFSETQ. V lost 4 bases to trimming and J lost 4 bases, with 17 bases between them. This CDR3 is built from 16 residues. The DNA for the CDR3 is TGCGCCAGCAGCGACCGCAGGGCGCGGGTCACCGGGGAGCTGTTTTTT. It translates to CASSDRRARVTGELFF.

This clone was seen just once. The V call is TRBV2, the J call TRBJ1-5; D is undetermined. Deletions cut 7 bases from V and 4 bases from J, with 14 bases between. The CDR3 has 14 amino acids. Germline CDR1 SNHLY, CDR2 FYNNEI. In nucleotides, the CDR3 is TGTGCCAGCAATCCGGTGTCGGTAAATCAGCCCCAGCATTTT. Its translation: CASNPVSVNQPQHF.

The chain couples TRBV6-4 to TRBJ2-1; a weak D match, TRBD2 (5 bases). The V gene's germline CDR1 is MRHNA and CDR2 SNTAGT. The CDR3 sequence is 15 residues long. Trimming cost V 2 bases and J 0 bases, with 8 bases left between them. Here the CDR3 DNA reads TGTGCCAGCAGTGACGAGCGGAGCTCCTACAATGAGCAGTTCTTC. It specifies CASSDERSSYNEQFF.

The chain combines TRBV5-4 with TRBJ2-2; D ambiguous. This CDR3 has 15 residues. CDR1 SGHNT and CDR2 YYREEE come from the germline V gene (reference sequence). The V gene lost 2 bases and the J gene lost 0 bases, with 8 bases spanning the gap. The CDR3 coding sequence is TGTGCCAGCAGCTTAGACCCATCGAACACCGGGGAGCTGTTTTTT. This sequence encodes CASSLDPSNTGELFF.

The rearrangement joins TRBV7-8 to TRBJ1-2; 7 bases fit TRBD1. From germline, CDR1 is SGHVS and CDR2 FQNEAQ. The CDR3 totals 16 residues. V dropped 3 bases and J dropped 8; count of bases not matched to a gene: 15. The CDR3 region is CASSFMGQPAIEGYTF. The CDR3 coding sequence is TGTGCCAGCAGCTTTATGGGACAGCCGGCGATCGAAGGCTACACCTTC.

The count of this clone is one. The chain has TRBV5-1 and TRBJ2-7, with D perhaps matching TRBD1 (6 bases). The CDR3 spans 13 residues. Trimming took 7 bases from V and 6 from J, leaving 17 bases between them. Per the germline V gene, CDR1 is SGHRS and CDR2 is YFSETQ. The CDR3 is CASQREQGAEQYF. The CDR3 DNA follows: TGCGCCAGCCAAAGGGAACAGGGCGCCGAGCAGTACTTC.

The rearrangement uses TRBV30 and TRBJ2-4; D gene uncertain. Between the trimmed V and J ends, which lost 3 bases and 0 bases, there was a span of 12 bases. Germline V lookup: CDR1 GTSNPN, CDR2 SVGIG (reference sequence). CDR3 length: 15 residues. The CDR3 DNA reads TGTGCCTGGAGCGTAGACTCCCTAGCCAAAAACATTCAGTACTTC. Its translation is CAWSVDSLAKNIQYF.

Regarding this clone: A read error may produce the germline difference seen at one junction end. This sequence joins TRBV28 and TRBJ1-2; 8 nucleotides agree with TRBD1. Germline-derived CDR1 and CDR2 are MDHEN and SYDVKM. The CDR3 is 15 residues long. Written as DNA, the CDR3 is TGTGCCAGCAGTATATGGACAGGGTCGGACTATGGCTACACCTTC. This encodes CASSIWTGSDYGYTF.

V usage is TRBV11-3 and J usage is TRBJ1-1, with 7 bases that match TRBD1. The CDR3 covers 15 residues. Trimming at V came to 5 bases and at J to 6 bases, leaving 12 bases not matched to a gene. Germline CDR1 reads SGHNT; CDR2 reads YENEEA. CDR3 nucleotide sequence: TGTGCCAGCAGCCAGCGGCTAGGGGGCGGCTCTGAAGCTTTCTTT. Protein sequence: CASSQRLGGGSEAFF. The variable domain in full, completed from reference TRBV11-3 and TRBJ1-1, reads EAGVVQSPRYKIIEKKQPVAFWCNPISGHNTLYWYLQNLGQGPELLIRYENEEAVDDSQLPKDRFSAERLKGVDSTLKIQPAELGDSAVYLCASSQRLGGGSEAFFGQGTRLTVV.

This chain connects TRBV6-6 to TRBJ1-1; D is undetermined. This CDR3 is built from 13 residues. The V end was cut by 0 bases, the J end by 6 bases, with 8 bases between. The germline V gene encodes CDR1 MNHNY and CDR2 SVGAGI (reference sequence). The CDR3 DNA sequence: TGTGCCAGCAGTTACTCAGCGGCGCCTGAAGCTTTCTTT. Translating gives CASSYSAAPEAFF.

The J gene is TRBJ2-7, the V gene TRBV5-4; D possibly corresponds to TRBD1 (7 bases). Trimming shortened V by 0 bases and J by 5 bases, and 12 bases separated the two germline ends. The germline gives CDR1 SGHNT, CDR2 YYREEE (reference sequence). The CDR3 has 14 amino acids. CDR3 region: CASSLVGGGHEQYF. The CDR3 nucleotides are TGTGCCAGCAGCTTGGTAGGAGGGGGCCACGAGCAGTACTTC.

DNA of the CDR3: TGTGCCAGCAGCTTGTTCCAGGGGAGTAGTAATGAGCAGTTCTTC. Translation: CASSLFQGSSNEQFF. The rearrangement links TRBV5-4 to TRBJ2-1; perhaps TRBD1 as D (6 bases). Per the germline V gene, CDR1 is SGHNT and CDR2 is YYREEE (reference sequence). V shed 1 base and J shed 7 bases, with 15 bases lying between them. The CDR3 is 15 amino acids. The full variable domain, completed using reference TRBV5-4 and TRBJ2-1, is ETGVTQSPTHLIKTRGQQVTLRCSSQSGHNTVSWYQQALGQGPQFIFQYYREEENGRGNFPPRFSGLQFPNYSSELNVNALELDDSALYLCASSLFQGSSNEQFFGPGTRLTVL.